These 22 T cell receptor beta chains were sequenced from one sample in a study of blood T cells in healthy people across ages. Sample-barcoded 5' priming and a J-beta primer mix drove a second PCR of about 6 to 12 cycles. One entry per CDR3 protein results from TCRdb running MiXCR on the 5' RACE reads. Of around 780,000 distinct CDR3 sequences listed, 25% to 30% were seen once; the top ten hold about 3%. The same sample was also used in a study of T cells of mothers and their children.

The sequenced sample was blood. The receptors come from a boy aged 5-17 years in good health.

This clonotype was observed once. The chain combines TRBV12-3 or TRBV12-4 with TRBJ2-7, with 9 bases fitting TRBD2. V shed 2 bases, J shed 4 bases, and the junction held 6 bases outside the gene matches. CDR3 length: 15 residues. The CDR3 is CASSLKRGDPYEQYF. Written as DNA, the CDR3 is TGTGCCAGCAGTTTAAAGCGGGGGGACCCATACGAGCAGTACTTC.

This chain connects TRBV4-1 to TRBJ1-1; a possible D gene is TRBD1 (5 bases). CDR3 size: 14 residues. Germline loops: CDR1 MGHRA, CDR2 YSYEKL. The ends were cut back, 1 base at V and 5 bases at J, with 11 bases in the middle. CDR3 sequence: CASSQVGRGTEAFF. DNA for the CDR3: TGCGCCAGCAGCCAAGTAGGGCGGGGGACTGAAGCTTTCTTT.

The chain is built from TRBV15 and TRBJ2-6, with D possibly TRBD1 on 7 matching bases. V lost 1 base, J lost 1 base, and 14 bases lay in between. This CDR3 has 18 residues. Germline lookup yields CDR1 LNHNV and CDR2 YYDKDF (reference sequence). Here the CDR3 reads CATSRVAGGLSGANVLTF. The CDR3 nucleotides are TGTGCCACCAGCAGAGTTGCAGGGGGGCTATCTGGGGCCAACGTCCTGACTTTC.

V is TRBV6-6 and J is TRBJ1-3; D gene uncertain. V lost 8 bases and J 0 bases, leaving 5 bases between the germline ends. The CDR3 consists of 12 residues. Germline V gene sequence: CDR1 MNHNY, CDR2 SVGAGI (reference sequence). The CDR3 DNA reads as TGTGCCAGCGGGCGCTCTGGAAACACCATATATTTT. Protein product: CASGRSGNTIYF.

This clonotype was counted a few times. This chain uses TRBV2 with TRBJ2-5; 7 bases agree with TRBD1. V shed 5 bases, J shed 5 bases, and the junction held 5 bases outside the gene matches. Germline lookup yields CDR1 SNHLY and CDR2 FYNNEI. The CDR3 is 13 residues long. The CDR3 reads CASSPQGVETQYF. CDR3 in DNA: TGTGCCAGCAGTCCGCAGGGGGTTGAGACCCAGTACTTC. The whole variable domain, filled in from reference TRBV2 and TRBJ2-5, reads EPEVTQTPSHQVTQMGQEVILRCVPISNHLYFYWYRQILGQKVEFLVSFYNNEISEKSEIFDDQFSVERPDGSNFTLKIRSTKLEDSAMYFCASSPQGVETQYFGPGTRLLVL.

The chain links TRBV21-1 to TRBJ1-1; TRBD1, the table's D call, lacks a check against the DNA. TRBV21-1 is termed a pseudogene. The CDR3 extends over 18 amino acids. The CDR3 DNA sequence: TGTGCCAGCAGCAACGAGGGGAGAACAGAAGTTGTGAACACTGAAGCTTTCTTT. Protein sequence: CASSNEGRTEVVNTEAFF.

The V call is TRBV10-3, the J call TRBJ2-1; 8 positions agree with TRBD1. Looked up from germline, CDR1 is ENHRY and CDR2 is SYGVKD. This CDR3 is 18 amino acids long. V lost 4 bases, J lost 5 bases, and 16 bases stayed unmatched. CDR3 protein: CAISAIPRETGVHNEQFF. The CDR3 DNA follows: TGTGCCATCAGTGCCATACCCCGGGAGACAGGGGTTCACAATGAGCAGTTCTTC.

The chain recombines TRBV10-2 with TRBJ1-2, with D tentatively TRBD1 (5 bases). Germline V gene sequence: CDR1 WSHSY, CDR2 SAAADI. This CDR3 contains 19 residues. Deletions cut 2 bases from V and 1 base from J, with 23 bases between. The CDR3 loop reads CASSEAGFDRGGINYGYTF. CDR3 DNA sequence: TGCGCCAGCAGTGAGGCCGGTTTCGATCGGGGCGGCATTAACTATGGCTACACCTTC.

The chain employs TRBV15 and TRBJ1-3, with D perhaps matching TRBD1 (6 bases). The V end was cut by 3 bases, the J end by 0 bases, with 33 bases between. CDR3 size: 23 residues. The germline V gene encodes CDR1 LNHNV and CDR2 YYDKDF (reference sequence). In DNA form, the CDR3 reads TGTGCCACCAGCAGCAAAACCTCGTGGGGACAAATAGTCCCCTTGTACTCTGGAAACACCATATATTTT. Amino acids: CATSSKTSWGQIVPLYSGNTIYF.

This clonotype was counted between two and nine times. The chain is built from TRBV5-1 and TRBJ2-5, with 10 positions matching TRBD2. Looked up from germline, CDR1 is SGHRS and CDR2 is YFSETQ. V lost 3 bases to trimming and J lost 0 bases; unmatched junction nucleotides: 5. This CDR3 is built from 16 residues. This CDR3 is CASSSGTSANQETQYF. As DNA, the CDR3 is TGCGCCAGCAGCTCCGGGACTAGCGCAAACCAAGAGACCCAGTACTTC.

The rearrangement joins TRBV14 to TRBJ1-2; D gene ambiguous. V was trimmed by 4 bases and J by 3 bases, leaving 18 bases between them. The CDR3 covers 16 residues. CDR1 and CDR2 from the germline V gene are SGHDN and FVKESK. CDR3 in DNA: TGTGCCAGCAGCCCAAGCACAATTGCTATTTACTATGGCTACACCTTC. Amino acids: CASSPSTIAIYYGYTF.

Only a few counts were recorded for this clonotype. CDR3 DNA sequence: TGTGCCAGTAGTATAGATCCACGGAGCTTGGGGGTTTCCTACGAGCAGTACTTC. Residues: CASSIDPRSLGVSYEQYF. V is TRBV19 and J is TRBJ2-7; the D gene could be TRBD1 or TRBD2 (5 bases each). The germline V gene encodes CDR1 LNHDA and CDR2 SQIVND (reference sequence). Trimming removed 0 bases from V and 1 base from J, with 19 bases in between. This CDR3 has 18 amino acids.

This clonotype has just a few counts. The rearrangement links TRBV3-1 to TRBJ2-1; D possibly matches TRBD1 or TRBD2 (5 bases each). Per germline, CDR1 LGHDT and CDR2 YNNKEL (reference sequence). The CDR3 consists of 15 residues. Trimming stripped 1 base from V and 2 bases from J, with 9 bases between. The CDR3 loop reads CASSQAGATYNEQFF. CDR3 bases: TGTGCCAGCAGCCAAGCCGGGGCCACCTACAATGAGCAGTTCTTC.

The gene calls are TRBV6-1 and TRBJ2-3, with D uncertain. V was pared by 6 bases and J by 4 bases, with 11 bases between. The CDR3 sequence is 13 residues long. Germline V gives CDR1 MNHNS, CDR2 SASEGT. CDR3 protein: CASRFRPADTQYF. As DNA, the CDR3 is TGTGCCAGCAGGTTCAGACCCGCAGATACGCAGTATTTT.

This clonotype was observed at least ten times. The rearrangement joins TRBV7-8 to TRBJ2-5; no clear D gene. CDR3 length: 13 amino acids. V gave up 1 base and J gave up 5 bases, with 8 bases separating them. Germline V gene lookup returns CDR1 SGHVS and CDR2 FQNEAQ. CDR3 sequence (DNA): TGTGCCAGCAGCTTAGGATTTCGGGAGACCCAGTACTTC. Translating gives CASSLGFRETQYF.

This clonotype has only a few counts. J is TRBJ2-3 and V is TRBV7-9, with D perhaps being TRBD1 or TRBD2 (5 bases each). This CDR3 spans 15 amino acids. CDR1 and CDR2 (germline): SEHNR, FQNEAQ (reference sequence). V gave up 3 bases and J gave up 2 bases, with 12 bases separating them. The CDR3 sequence is CASSFLVGTTDTQYF. The CDR3 coding sequence is TGTGCCAGCAGCTTCCTCGTAGGGACCACAGATACGCAGTATTTT.

This chain connects TRBV20-1 to TRBJ2-5; TRBD2 might be the D (7 bases). Germline lookup yields CDR1 DFQATT and CDR2 SNEGSKA (reference sequence). Trimming left V 2 bases short and J 3 bases short, with 19 bases between. This CDR3 contains 16 residues. DNA of the CDR3: TGCAGTGCTAGATTTTATCCGGGGGGCCGGGAAGAGACCCAGTACTTC. This gives the protein CSARFYPGGREETQYF.

There are a few counts of this clonotype. The J gene is TRBJ2-5, the V gene TRBV20-1, with TRBD2 matching over 12 bases. The J call could be wrong; TRBJ2-7 is a better fit for the DNA end. Per the germline V gene, CDR1 is DFQATT and CDR2 is SNEGSKA (reference sequence). The CDR3 is made up of 14 amino acids. The CDR3 here is CSAPRLAGVYEQYF. CDR3 nucleotide sequence: TGCAGTGCTCCCCGACTAGCGGGGGTGTACGAGCAGTACTTC.

DNA of the CDR3: TGTGCCAGCAGCTCCTGGCGGGGGCAAAATGAGCAGTTCTTC. Its translation is CASSSWRGQNEQFF. The V call is TRBV11-2, the J call TRBJ2-1, with D perhaps TRBD2 (7 bases). Germline assignment: CDR1 SGHAT and CDR2 FQNNGV. Trimming took off 4 bases at V and 7 bases at J, with 14 bases between the two ends. The CDR3 is 14 residues long.

This clonotype was counted a few times. The gene calls are TRBV3-1 and TRBJ2-7; D might be TRBD1 (7 bases). V lost 3 bases, J lost 5 bases, and 14 bases lay in between. This CDR3 is built from 14 residues. Germline V gene sequence: CDR1 LGHDT, CDR2 YNNKEL (reference sequence). The CDR3 nucleotides read TGTGCCAGCAGCCAGGTACAGGGGAGGCACGAGCAGTACTTC. Translated: CASSQVQGRHEQYF.

V gene TRBV25-1 combines with J gene TRBJ2-5; possibly TRBD2 for D (5 bases). The CDR3 has 15 amino acids. The germline V and J ends were trimmed by 5 bases and 0 bases, with 13 bases remaining between them. Germline CDR1 and CDR2: MGHDK and SYGVNS. CDR3 in DNA: TGTGCCAGCAGTTCCAGGACTCGTCACCAAGAGACCCAGTACTTC. Translated: CASSSRTRHQETQYF.

This clonotype was found a few times. V usage is TRBV5-1 and J usage is TRBJ1-3, with D possibly TRBD1 on 6 matching bases. This CDR3 spans 16 amino acids. The V end was cut by 2 bases, the J end by 3 bases, with 15 bases between. Germline V gene lookup returns CDR1 SGHRS and CDR2 YFSETQ. The CDR3 sequence is CASSFIGGRVGNTIYF. DNA for the CDR3: TGCGCCAGCAGCTTTATTGGGGGGCGCGTTGGAAACACCATATATTTT. The whole variable domain, filled in from reference TRBV5-1 and TRBJ1-3, reads KAGVTQTPRYLIKTRGQQVTLSCSPISGHRSVSWYQQTPGQGLQFLFEYFSETQRNKGNFPGRFSGRQFSNSRSEMNVSTLELGDSALYLCASSFIGGRVGNTIYFGEGSWLTVV.